This T cell receptor (beta chain) was identified during a study of regulatory T cells in long-lasting Graves disease. General observations from the study: Persistent disease preferred TRBV28, TRBJ1-2 and TRBJ2-5; new disease, TRBV20-1 and TRBJ2-1.

This clonotype was counted many times. The antigen is undetermined. The time point is: newly diagnosed GD, antithyroid drugs for less than 3 months. Preparation of the TCR library used RNA extracted from PBMCs. An approximately 9-milliliter sample of peripheral blood was drawn into EDTA tubes. This CDR3 region has 13 residues. J was trimmed by 10 bases and V by 3 bases; bases with no gene match: 6. Per the germline V gene, CDR1 is DFQATT and CDR2 is SNEGSKA (reference sequence). Construction of TCR beta libraries relied on iRepertoire HTBI primers and on Arm-PCR targeting CDR3 regions. TCRdb itself ran the multiplex PCR reads through MiXCR, one entry per CDR3 protein. In the table there are 520,000 or so distinct CDR3 sequences, 12% of which are singletons. This same sample was also taken into another study, of T cells in Graves' hyperthyroidism and ophthalmopathy. From that study: HTBI primers drove first-round RT-PCR of the TCR CDR3.

The TCR was taken from a woman aged 25 to 45 with Graves disease. The chain combines TRBV20-1 with TRBJ1-4; TRBD1 agrees at 9 bases. The sequencing here drew on peripheral blood mononuclear cells (PBMCs), taken at new diagnosis, from a patient treated with antithyroid drugs. The CDR3 loop reads CSASPGTGPKLFF. In DNA, the CDR3 is TGCAGTGCTAGCCCCGGGACAGGGCCAAAACTGTTTTTT.